A selection of T cell receptor beta chains follows, all from one sample in a study of T-cell reconstitution after alpha-beta-depleted transplantation in children. TCRdb itself ran the PCR reads through MiXCR, one entry per CDR3 protein. The sample lists 250,000 to 350,000 distinct CDR3 sequences, almost 10% occurring once. Sequenced here: PBMCs from the stem cell graft donor, sampled from the stem cell graft. Receptor source: a human donor who donated a stem cell graft to a child with SCID. Both conserved end residues are part of each CDR3. The D gene is left open where the match is weak. Only some rows state a clone size, as once, few, many or a class for expanded clones.

clone_size d_call j_call v_call cdr3_nt cdr3_aa
many TRBD2 TRBJ2-1 TRBV12-3/TRBV12-4 TGTGCCAGCAGTTTAAATCCGGGACTAGCTAGGCATGAGCAGTTCTTC CASSLNPGLARHEQFF
medium-sized TRBD1 TRBJ2-7 TRBV7-2 TGTGCCAGCAGTTCCGGGACAGGGATGTACGAGCAGTACTTC CASSSGTGMYEQYF
- - TRBJ2-7 TRBV11-3 TGTGCCAGCAGCTTAGATGGGGTACCGTCGAGGGAGCAGTACTTC CASSLDGVPSREQYF
- TRBD2 TRBJ2-5 TRBV3-1 TGTGCCAGCAGCCCTGGTGTGTCTAGCGGGGGAGACCTGCAAGAGACCCAGTACTTC CASSPGVSSGGDLQETQYF
few TRBD1 TRBJ2-7 TRBV18 TGTGCCAGCTCACCAGCCACAGGGGCCCCCTACGAGCAGTACTTC CASSPATGAPYEQYF
- TRBD2 TRBJ2-1 TRBV12-3/TRBV12-4 TGTGCCAGCAGTCTTAGAGCGGGGGGGCCGTCCTACAATGAGCAGTTCTTC CASSLRAGGPSYNEQFF
many - TRBJ2-5 TRBV12-3/TRBV12-4 TGTGCCAGCAGCTCGTGGAGGGGCTCGTTTGAGACCCAGTACTTC CASSSWRGSFETQYF
many - TRBJ2-6 TRBV7-8 TGTGCCAGCAGCTTATATGATTTCGTCTCTGGGGCCAACGTCCTGACTTTC CASSLYDFVSGANVLTF
- - TRBJ1-2 TRBV14 TGTGCCAGCAGCCAGGGTTTCCGACAGGAACTATATGGCTACACCTTC CASSQGFRQELYGYTF
- TRBD1 TRBJ2-7 TRBV20-1 TGCAGTGCTAACGACAGGGAACTCTACGAGCAGTACTTC CSANDRELYEQYF
- TRBD2 TRBJ2-7 TRBV20-1 TGCAGTGCTAGGGTCAGCGGGGGATCCCACGAGCAGTACTTC CSARVSGGSHEQYF
- - TRBJ2-1 TRBV12-3/TRBV12-4 TGTGCCAGCAGTTTACTGAGGACGGTTTCCTACAATGAGCAGTTCTTC CASSLLRTVSYNEQFF
few - TRBJ1-5 TRBV20-1 TGCAGTGCTGGAATCGGGATCCTCGGGAGCAATCAGCCCCAGCATTTT CSAGIGILGSNQPQHF
many - TRBJ2-2 TRBV10-3 TGTGCCATCACGGCAGCTCCAAACACCGGGGAGCTGTTTTTT CAITAAPNTGELFF
many - TRBJ1-1 TRBV27 TGTGCCAGCAGTTCGGCCACAACTAACACTGAAGCTTTCTTT CASSSATTNTEAFF